Given below is one TCR beta chain in context. What antigen it recognizes has not been identified. The record has no base qualities; no much larger clone is one base away. Relative to germline, V is missing 6 bases and J is missing 2 bases, with 6 bases of the junction outside any gene match. CDR1 and CDR2 are drawn from the germline V gene: SGHNT, YENEEA. The CDR3 holds 15 amino acids from the cysteine to the phenylalanine. Kept here is only the CDR3 DNA, which spans 45 bases and is read in frame from base 1. This record comes from a study of blood T cell repertoires in COVID-19 (dated by TCRdb to 2020 to 2022). Broadly, across the study: Collaborator samples came from the United States, Italy and Spain and covered acute and convalescent phases of COVID-19. The material from the prospective study consisted of cDNA or gDNA derived from T cells, B-cell-depleted T cells, or PBMCs. Where available, HLA class I and class II types were obtained from metadata supplied by the sample provider rather than from assay-based typing. Deeply sampled blood TCRbeta repertoires from subjects exposed to, actively infected with, or recovered from COVID-19 were included in the dataset. Samples came from the ongoing ImmuneRACE study (first 160 participants) plus 1,254 subjects from 6 global collaborators. Sample metadata almost always included a de-identified subject ID, COVID-19 status, age in years and sex. A freely available public database, intended as a resource for researchers studying the immune response to SARS-CoV-2, is where the repertoires were released.

What the research found in general, with its limitations: The quantity of clinical and demographic metadata differed by source and by participant and was supplied without curation.

Collaborating institutions collected whole blood in K2EDTA tubes following their own protocols. Collaborator samples were shipped for TCRbeta analysis as frozen whole blood, isolated PBMCs, or DNA extracted from either sample type. The immunoSEQ Assay, a bias-controlled multiplex PCR, was used to amplify TCRbeta CDR3 regions from genomic DNA. Under the source paper's analysis protocol: Within the assay, amplification of reference gene primers was used to estimate how many nucleated cells each sample contained. Sequence reads were collapsed and filtered to measure the absolute abundance of every unique TCRbeta CDR3 rearrangement. For each sample, productive Simpson clonality was calculated as the square root of Simpson's diversity index across productive rearrangements. The table was pulled from immuneACCESS by TCRdb, which kept in-frame rearrangements only. Such tables lose some clones; where checked, under half of the loss comes from unresolved V genes, and the rest has no known cause. D and trimming were read from the DNA, whereas the V and J calls and clone size are those reported in that table. Here the sample has under 350,000 clones; almost 85% occur a single time. The ten top clones hold around 6.9% of the sample.

The receptor chain draws on TRBV11-3 and TRBJ2-2; 7 of the junction bases match TRBD2. Sequencing input: peripheral blood. This sequence was found in a human donor in a cohort sampled during active COVID-19. The nucleotide sequence reads TGTGCCAGCAGTAGATGGGGGGGAAACACCGGGGAGCTGTTTTTT. Translated, it reads CASSRWGGNTGELFF.